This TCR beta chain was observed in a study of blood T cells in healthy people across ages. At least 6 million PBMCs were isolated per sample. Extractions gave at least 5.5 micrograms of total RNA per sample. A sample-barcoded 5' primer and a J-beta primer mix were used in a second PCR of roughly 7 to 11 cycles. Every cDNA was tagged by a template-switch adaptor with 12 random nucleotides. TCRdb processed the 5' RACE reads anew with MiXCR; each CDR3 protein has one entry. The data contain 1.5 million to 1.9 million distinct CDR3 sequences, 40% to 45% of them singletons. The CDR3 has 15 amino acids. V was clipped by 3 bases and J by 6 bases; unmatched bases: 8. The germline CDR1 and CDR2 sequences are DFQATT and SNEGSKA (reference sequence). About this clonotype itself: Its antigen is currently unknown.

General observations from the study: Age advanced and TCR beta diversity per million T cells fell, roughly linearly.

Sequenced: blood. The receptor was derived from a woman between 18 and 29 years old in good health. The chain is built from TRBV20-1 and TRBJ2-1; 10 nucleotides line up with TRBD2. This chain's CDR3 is CSARFASGGTNEQFF. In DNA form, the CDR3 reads TGCAGTGCTAGGTTTGCTAGCGGGGGAACCAATGAGCAGTTCTTC.